This is a list of T cell receptor beta chains from one sample in a study of shared clonotypes between healthy human individuals. Method: immunoSEQ multiplex PCR; TCRdb's copy keeps in-frame clones and lacks some. The profile shows roughly 2,300,000 clones, 80% to 95% of them singletons. The source material was naive CD4+ T cells from PBMCs. The receptors come from a man between 18 and 29 years old in good health. Some clones in this sample may be carry-over from other donors' samples. Each CDR3 is given with its conserved first and last residue. The order of the fields is V gene, J gene, CDR3 length, CDR3 protein.

>TRBV10-3|TRBJ1-5|15
CAISESLGRDQPQHF
>TRBV5-1|TRBJ2-2|15
CASSFQGRDTGELFF
>TRBV28|TRBJ1-3|14
CASSSGPFDNTIYF
>TRBV2|TRBJ2-5|15
CASSYLTGALETQYF
>TRBV5-6|TRBJ2-1|16
CASSLGRIASYNEQFF
>TRBV5-1|TRBJ2-2|13
CASSVSGTGELFF
>TRBV7-9|TRBJ2-3|15
CASTDWGSGGDTQYF
>TRBV6-1|TRBJ1-2|13
CASRKTGPYGYTF
>TRBV28|TRBJ2-2|15
CASSFRQGRTGELFF
>TRBV11-1|TRBJ2-4|16
CASSARSGGGGNIQYF
>TRBV7-2|TRBJ2-1|14
CASSFGGPYNEQFF
>TRBV7-8|TRBJ2-7|16
CASSKGLAGEGYEQYF
>TRBV9|TRBJ1-2|14
CASSVQGSNYGYTF
>TRBV9|TRBJ1-4|13
CASSSGTHEKLFF
>TRBV4-1|TRBJ2-3|16
CASRRTGTTNTDTQYF
>TRBV7-6|TRBJ1-4|17
CASSPRTGRGVNEKLFF
>TRBV6-5|TRBJ2-1|16
CASSYSRTSGEIKQFF
>TRBV2|TRBJ1-2|13
CASSMTGNDGYTF
>TRBV14|TRBJ2-1|15
CASSLHLEGYNEQFF
>TRBV27|TRBJ1-1|15
CASSPGSGRNTEAFF
>TRBV5-1|TRBJ2-1|14
CASSLEPSGEKQFF
>TRBV4-1|TRBJ2-1|16
CASSQPLRGVRNEQFF
>TRBV5-4|TRBJ2-1|11
CASSLESEQFF
>TRBV28|TRBJ1-3|16
CASSLSMAGVGNTIYF
>TRBV9|TRBJ2-1|15
CASSVGLAEYNEQFF
>TRBV25-1|TRBJ2-1|14
CASLAGGSYNEQFF
>TRBV19|TRBJ1-2|17
CASSNEAGGAPRRGYTF
>TRBV10-3|TRBJ2-7|11
CAISETDEQYF
>TRBV7-8|TRBJ1-1|14
CASRHTQGRTEAFF
>TRBV6-6|TRBJ2-4|16
CASRRQGAYLKNIQYF
>TRBV28|TRBJ2-3|11
CATGGQGTQYF
>TRBV6-6|TRBJ2-7|14
CASSYRDRAYEQYF
>TRBV7-3|TRBJ1-1|14
CASSPGTENTEAFF
>TRBV7-7|TRBJ2-2|13
CASSLGITGELFF
>TRBV19|TRBJ1-1|15
CASSIGVQGSTEAFF
>TRBV6-5|TRBJ2-7|16
CASSSRPGQEQYEQYF
>TRBV5-4|TRBJ2-1|17
CASSGGTSGRGYNEQFF
>TRBV28|TRBJ2-2|15
CASEQVPANTGELFF
>TRBV5-6|TRBJ1-2|14
CASSLDRVNYGYTF
>TRBV6-5|TRBJ1-2|13
CVTRPRAAMGYTF
>TRBV28|TRBJ2-7|15
CASSLPLAGGYEQYF
>TRBV5-1|TRBJ1-2|15
CASSLRQDSNYGYTF
>TRBV7-6|TRBJ2-7|15
CASSPRLAGGDEQYF
>TRBV27|TRBJ1-2|14
CASSPRQGGRGYTF
>TRBV30|TRBJ2-7|11
CAWRAVGEQYF
>TRBV29-1|TRBJ1-1|13
CSVGGTGTLEAFF
>TRBV10-3|TRBJ2-3|13
CAIRQRAADTQYF